The rows below give T cell receptor beta chains drawn from one sample of a study of cytomegalovirus exposure and HLA in healthy donors. Sequenced by immunoSEQ multiplex PCR; TCRdb stores in-frame clones only, minus some. Of approximately 150,000 clones in the sample, around 73% are singletons; the top ten hold 1.5% to 2%. Sequencing input: PBMCs. These receptors were collected from a female donor in good health and CMV-seronegative. Each CDR3 is given with its conserved first and last residue. A D gene is named only where the DNA matches it firmly. Rows may omit the clone size; those that give it use once, few, many or a size class.

CDR3,DNA,J,size,D,V
CASSLAQGPTYEQYF,TGCGCCAGCAGCCTCGCTCAGGGTCCCACCTACGAGCAGTACTTC,TRBJ2-7,few,.,TRBV5-1
CASSLGPAEAFF,TGCGCCAGCAGCTTGGGTCCAGCTGAAGCTTTCTTT,TRBJ1-1,few,.,TRBV5-1
CASSQGETYEQYF,TGCGCCAGCAGCCAAGGCGAGACTTACGAGCAGTACTTC,TRBJ2-7,.,.,TRBV4-1
CASSLGGPNTEAFF,TGTGCCAGCAGCCTGGGCGGGCCGAACACTGAAGCTTTCTTT,TRBJ1-1,.,.,TRBV7-2
CASSPQDPPGQRNTEAFF,TGTGCCAGCTCACCCCAAGACCCTCCGGGACAAAGAAACACTGAAGCTTTCTTT,TRBJ1-1,medium-sized,.,TRBV18
CASGTEGGNQPQHF,TGTGCTAGTGGCACCGAGGGCGGCAATCAGCCCCAGCATTTT,TRBJ1-5,.,.,TRBV12-5
CASSPLAGGPGEQFF,TGTGCCAGCAGTCCACTAGCGGGAGGGCCTGGTGAGCAGTTCTTC,TRBJ2-1,.,TRBD2,TRBV6-1
CASSLGGGLAGGITDTQYF,TGTGCCAGCAGCTTGGGTGGTGGACTAGCGGGAGGGATCACAGATACGCAGTATTTT,TRBJ2-3,.,TRBD2,TRBV7-9
CASNRGGVAGANVLTF,TGCGCCAGCAACAGGGGTGGAGTTGCTGGGGCCAACGTCCTGACTTTC,TRBJ2-6,.,TRBD1,TRBV5-1
CASSVGGGGFEQYF,TGCGCCAGCAGCGTCGGGGGGGGCGGCTTCGAGCAGTACTTC,TRBJ2-7,once,TRBD2,TRBV5-1
CATSFWGGSEKLFF,TGTGCCACCAGCTTTTGGGGGGGTAGCGAAAAACTGTTTTTT,TRBJ1-4,.,.,TRBV11-2
CASSYSRGGRETQYF,TGCGCCAGCAGCTACTCGCGGGGGGGCCGGGAGACCCAGTACTTC,TRBJ2-5,.,TRBD2,TRBV4-1
CASSGTGTEAFF,TGTGCCAGCAGCGGGACAGGGACTGAAGCTTTCTTT,TRBJ1-1,.,TRBD1,TRBV7-6
CASSHPPGGRANEKLFF,TGTGCCAGCAGCCACCCCCCCGGGGGTCGGGCTAATGAAAAACTGTTTTTT,TRBJ1-4,.,.,TRBV7-2
CASSSYGGEQYF,TGTGCCAGCAGCTCTTACGGGGGCGAGCAGTACTTC,TRBJ2-7,.,.,TRBV7-2
CASSLGTGRYGSYEQYF,TGCGCCAGCAGCTTGGGGACAGGTAGGTATGGCTCCTACGAGCAGTACTTC,TRBJ2-7,few,TRBD1,TRBV5-1
CASSPQLSTYEQYF,TGTGCCAGCTCACCACAACTATCAACCTACGAGCAGTACTTC,TRBJ2-7,.,.,TRBV18
CASSSRDGIEKLFF,TGTGCCAGCAGCTCCCGGGATGGTATTGAAAAACTGTTTTTT,TRBJ1-4,few,.,TRBV7-2
CACRGSYNEQFF,TGTGCCTGTCGGGGATCCTACAATGAGCAGTTCTTC,TRBJ2-1,.,.,TRBV19
CASSSGSGGFTETQYF,TGCGCCAGCAGCTCGGGTAGCGGGGGGTTCACGGAGACCCAGTACTTC,TRBJ2-5,once,TRBD2,TRBV5-1
CASSPPGAGGSDTQYF,TGTGCCAGCTCACCACCTGGGGCAGGGGGATCAGATACGCAGTATTTT,TRBJ2-3,.,TRBD1,TRBV18
CASSGTNRGRGTGELFF,TGCGCCAGCAGCGGAACCAACAGGGGGCGCGGCACCGGGGAGCTGTTTTTT,TRBJ2-2,.,TRBD1,TRBV5-1